This T cell receptor (beta chain) emerged from a study of T cell repertoires in cytomegalovirus infection. Germline loops: CDR1 MNHEY, CDR2 SMNVEV (reference sequence). Trimming cost V 3 bases and J 2 bases; bases outside gene matches: 6. The CDR3 spans 17 residues. TCRdb used MiXCR to reprocess the reads, holding one entry per CDR3 protein. The data contain approximately 750,000 distinct CDR3 sequences, roughly 35% of them seen just once; the ten biggest clones take up under 3.5%. This clonotype was recorded many times. Sequenced input: PBMCs. This sequence was found in a human donor in good health (CMV status not recorded). Some clones in this sample may be carry-over from other donors' samples. The rearrangement joins TRBV27 to TRBJ2-3; 12 bases fit TRBD2. The CDR3 bases are TGTGCCAGCAGTTTCCGACTAGCGGGGGAGCCCACAGATACGCAGTATTTT. This codes for CASSFRLAGEPTDTQYF.